The rows below give T cell receptor beta chains drawn from one sample of a study of regulatory T cells in long-lasting Graves disease. TCRdb analysed the multiplex PCR reads with MiXCR anew, one entry per CDR3 protein. Among hundreds of thousands of distinct CDR3 sequences listed, around 21% were seen once. The sample in question was peripheral blood mononuclear cells (PBMCs), obtained when the disease was refractory, from a patient treated with antithyroid drugs. Source of these receptors: a female donor with Graves disease. Both conserved end residues are part of each CDR3. A D gene is named only where the DNA matches it firmly. A clone size is listed for some rows: how often the clone was seen (once, few, many), or a class if it is expanded.

length	size	V	J	D	DNA	CDR3
11	.	TRBV19	TRBJ1-5	.	TGTGCCAGTAGTATAAGGAACAGTTACGTTTTT	CASSIRNSYVF
13	few	TRBV10-3	TRBJ2-7	TRBD1	TGTGCCATCAAGGGACAGGGGGCCGACGAGCAGTACTTC	CAIKGQGADEQYF
15	many	TRBV2	TRBJ2-6	.	TGTGCCAGCAGTGTTAACAGGGCCGGGGCCAACGTCCTGACTTTC	CASSVNRAGANVLTF
17	.	TRBV20-1	TRBJ2-7	TRBD2	TGCAGTGCTAGAGGGGGTTCAAAGCGGGAATCATACTACGAGCAGTACTTC	CSARGGSKRESYYEQYF
15	many	TRBV6-6	TRBJ2-5	.	TGTGCCAGCAGTTACTCGGGAGCGATACAAGAGACCCAGTACTTC	CASSYSGAIQETQYF
16	many	TRBV11-2	TRBJ1-4	.	TGTGCCAGCAGCTCCACCGAGGGCGCTTTTAATGAAAAACTGTTTTTT	CASSSTEGAFNEKLFF
14	few	TRBV20-1	TRBJ2-7	TRBD2	TGCAGTGCTAGGGGTGTTGCGGGAGCGGATGAGCAGTACTTC	CSARGVAGADEQYF
15	.	TRBV5-1	TRBJ2-2	.	TGCGCCAGCAGCTTCTACTCCTTTAACACCGGGGAGCTGTTTTTT	CASSFYSFNTGELFF
13	many	TRBV30	TRBJ1-1	.	TGTGCCTGGAGTGCGGCCCGAGACACTGAAGCTTTCTTT	CAWSAARDTEAFF
14	few	TRBV6-5	TRBJ1-1	.	TGTGCCAGCAGTTACCCGGGGGGGAACACTGAAGCTTTCTTT	CASSYPGGNTEAFF